Presented here are 32 T cell receptor beta chains from one specimen sequenced in a study of cytomegalovirus exposure and HLA in healthy donors. 60 Vbeta and 13 Jbeta primers were used in PCR. This table comes from immunoSEQ multiplex PCR, and its TCRdb copy is limited to in-frame clones, with some not included. The table shows around 100,000 clones, with more than 70% occurring only once. The sequenced sample was PBMCs. The receptors were gathered from a male donor in good health and CMV-seropositive.

The chain recombines TRBV28 with TRBJ2-7; 10 bases line up with TRBD2. The V and J ends lost 2 bases and 5 bases, in that order; junction bases with no gene match: 3. Germline values: CDR1 MDHEN, CDR2 SYDVKM. CDR3 length: 14 amino acids. The DNA of the CDR3 is TGTGCCAGCAGTTTAAGCGGGAGGGCCAACGAGCAGTACTTC. Protein: CASSLSGRANEQYF.

The chain has TRBV29-1 and TRBJ1-4, with D uncertain. Trimming took 6 bases from V and 0 from J, leaving 14 bases between them. This CDR3 is built from 15 residues. Germline CDR1 SQVTM, CDR2 ANQGSEA. CDR3 in amino acids: CSVPTEEATNEKLFF. The CDR3 DNA sequence: TGCAGCGTCCCGACCGAGGAGGCAACTAATGAAAAACTGTTTTTT.

The chain joins TRBV27 to TRBJ1-5; 9 bases align to TRBD1. The V and J ends lost 2 bases and 2 bases, in that order; junction bases with no gene match: 7. The germline V gene has CDR1 MNHEY and CDR2 SMNVEV (reference sequence). This CDR3 is 17 amino acids long. CDR3 in DNA: TGTGCCAGCAGTTTAGGACAGGGGAGAACTGGCAATCAGCCCCAGCATTTT. This codes for CASSLGQGRTGNQPQHF.

This chain links TRBV6-5 with TRBJ1-2, with D uncertain. CDR1 is MNHEY, CDR2 SVGAGI, per germline. The CDR3 spans 13 residues. Trimming cost V 0 bases and J 3 bases, with 5 bases left between them. The CDR3 sequence is CASSYSGDYGYTF. For the CDR3, the DNA is TGTGCCAGCAGTTACTCAGGAGACTATGGCTACACCTTC.

V is TRBV7-9 and J is TRBJ1-1, with 9 bases matching TRBD1. The CDR3 spans 15 residues. The V segment lost 5 bases and the J segment 4 bases; nucleotides outside the gene matches: 8. The germline V gene encodes CDR1 SEHNR and CDR2 FQNEAQ (reference sequence). This CDR3 reads CASSPSGQGSTEAFF. The CDR3 DNA is TGTGCCAGCAGCCCCTCGGGACAGGGATCCACTGAAGCTTTCTTT.

The chain couples TRBV5-4 to TRBJ2-1, with 7 bases fitting TRBD2. The CDR3 spans 18 residues. V was clipped by 1 base and J by 2 bases; unmatched bases: 12. CDR1 is SGHNT, CDR2 YYREEE, per germline (reference sequence). The CDR3 reads CASSLTRVETSPYNEQFF. The CDR3 region has the DNA TGTGCCAGCAGCTTGACCCGTGTCGAGACTAGCCCCTACAATGAGCAGTTCTTC.

V is TRBV5-1 and J is TRBJ2-2; D is possibly TRBD2 (6 bases). Germline CDR1 and CDR2: SGHRS and YFSETQ. The CDR3 is 16 residues long. The V end lost 1 base, the J end lost 4 bases, and 14 bases lay between the germline ends. CDR3 region: CASSLMEGRGTGELFF. In DNA form, the CDR3 reads TGCGCCAGCAGCTTGATGGAGGGGAGAGGCACCGGGGAGCTGTTTTTT.

V usage is TRBV13 and J usage is TRBJ2-1; tentative D call: TRBD2 (6 bases). V was clipped by 6 bases and J by 4 bases, with 13 bases between them. The CDR3 has 14 amino acids. Per the germline V gene, CDR1 is PRHDT and CDR2 is FYEKMQ (reference sequence). CDR3 in amino acids: CASRERVAYNEQFF. In DNA, the CDR3 is TGTGCCAGCAGGGAGCGGGTAGCATACAATGAGCAGTTCTTC.

This chain connects TRBV7-2 to TRBJ2-2, with TRBD2 identical over 10 bases. With 1 base clipped from V and 5 bases from J, the junction kept 10 bases outside the gene matches. This CDR3 has 18 residues. The germline V gene encodes CDR1 SGHTA and CDR2 FQGNSA. Here the CDR3 reads CASSLEASGGLRTGELFF. The CDR3 coding sequence is TGTGCCAGCAGCTTAGAGGCTAGCGGGGGCCTGAGGACCGGGGAGCTGTTTTTT.

This clone was found a few times. The chain employs TRBV28 and TRBJ2-7; 8 bases map to TRBD1. Germline values: CDR1 MDHEN, CDR2 SYDVKM. This CDR3 contains 13 residues. The trim removed 9 bases at V and 5 bases at J, leaving 9 bases unmatched. The CDR3 is CASRPGGGHEQYF. The CDR3 DNA is TGTGCCAGTCGACCAGGGGGCGGCCACGAGCAGTACTTC.

V and J are TRBV6-5 and TRBJ2-5, with 7 positions matching TRBD2. V shed 4 bases and J 0 bases; nucleotides not matched to a gene: 5. This CDR3 contains 15 residues. The germline V gene has CDR1 MNHEY and CDR2 SVGAGI. CDR3 loop: CASSLSGTHQETQYF. CDR3 nucleotide sequence: TGTGCCAGCAGTTTAAGCGGGACCCACCAAGAGACCCAGTACTTC.

The V call is TRBV28, the J call TRBJ2-1; 8 bases agree with TRBD2. Germline V gives CDR1 MDHEN, CDR2 SYDVKM. V lost 7 bases and J lost 5; bases outside the gene matches: 13. The length of the CDR3 is 16 residues. The CDR3 is CASTYSGTRGDNEQFF. The CDR3, as DNA: TGTGCCAGCACTTACTCCGGGACTAGAGGGGACAATGAGCAGTTCTTC.

V and J are TRBV6-6 and TRBJ1-2, with 7 bases lining up with TRBD1. The V segment lost 6 bases and the J segment 11 bases; nucleotides outside the gene matches: 6. This CDR3 comprises 11 residues. The V gene's germline CDR1 is MNHNY and CDR2 SVGAGI (reference sequence). The CDR3 reads CASSPQGRYTF. The CDR3, as DNA: TGTGCCAGCAGCCCACAGGGGAGGTACACCTTC.

This clone was found a few times. This rearrangement joins TRBV7-9 to TRBJ1-2; 8 nucleotides align to TRBD1. The CDR3 has 14 residues. Trimming removed 2 bases from V and 6 bases from J; junction bases left unmatched: 5. Germline V CDR1 and CDR2: SEHNR, FQNEAQ (reference sequence). This CDR3 is CASSLSGTGHGYTF. The CDR3 bases are TGTGCCAGCAGCTTATCGGGGACAGGCCATGGCTACACCTTC.

The CDR3 nucleotides read TGTGCCAGCAGTGAAACTAGCGGGATGAAAGCCTACGAGCAGTACTTC. Protein product: CASSETSGMKAYEQYF. This sequence joins TRBV25-1 and TRBJ2-7; 10 bases align to TRBD2. V gave up 2 bases and J gave up 2 bases; unmatched junction bases: 6. Germline loops: CDR1 MGHDK, CDR2 SYGVNS. The CDR3 consists of 16 residues.

This chain joins TRBV19 and TRBJ2-7; 9 positions match TRBD1. CDR1 is LNHDA and CDR2 is SQIVND in the germline V gene (reference sequence). J was trimmed by 0 bases and V by 3 bases; bases with no gene match: 6. The CDR3 is made up of 16 amino acids. The CDR3 DNA reads as TGTGCCAGTAGTATGGGACAGGGCGCAAGCTCCTACGAGCAGTACTTC. It encodes CASSMGQGASSYEQYF.

The chain has TRBV28 and TRBJ1-3, with D perhaps matching TRBD1 (6 bases). V was cut by 3 bases and J by 8 bases, with 14 bases left in between. CDR3 length equals 14 residues. Germline V CDR1 and CDR2: MDHEN, SYDVKM. The chain's CDR3 is CASSLGGGSDTIYF. DNA for the CDR3: TGTGCCAGCAGTTTGGGAGGGGGTTCTGACACCATATATTTT.

The chain has TRBV28 and TRBJ1-4; tentatively, D is TRBD1 (5 bases). V shed 3 bases and J shed 2 bases, with 7 bases lying between them. Germline-derived CDR1 and CDR2 are MDHEN and SYDVKM. The CDR3 covers 14 residues. CDR3 DNA: TGTGCCAGCAGTTTGCCAGGGACTAATGAAAAACTGTTTTTT. It is translated as CASSLPGTNEKLFF.

V gene TRBV7-8 combines with J gene TRBJ2-7; 9 nucleotides agree with TRBD2. J gave up 5 bases and V 5 bases, and 10 bases lay outside the gene matches. Germline-derived CDR1 and CDR2 are SGHVS and FQNEAQ. This CDR3 contains 15 residues. The CDR3 sequence: CASSPAAGGVDEQYF. The DNA of the CDR3 is TGTGCCAGCAGCCCCGCCGCGGGGGGGGTAGACGAGCAGTACTTC.

This chain connects TRBV11-2 to TRBJ1-1, with TRBD1 matching over 7 bases. Germline lookup yields CDR1 SGHAT and CDR2 FQNNGV. The CDR3 is made up of 12 amino acids. V shed 0 bases and J 8 bases; nucleotides not matched to a gene: 0. The CDR3 here is CASSLEGQEAFF. The CDR3, as DNA: TGTGCCAGCAGCTTAGAGGGACAGGAAGCTTTCTTT.

This clone has only a few counts. This chain joins TRBV6-5 and TRBJ2-1, with D unclear. Germline-derived CDR1 and CDR2 are MNHEY and SVGAGI. Trimming took off 6 bases at V and 6 bases at J, with 9 bases between the two ends. The CDR3 contains 12 residues. The CDR3 loop reads CASSSLSNEQFF. The CDR3, as DNA: TGTGCCAGCAGCTCCCTAAGCAATGAGCAGTTCTTC.

The DNA for the CDR3 is TGTGCCAGCAGCGTAGGGGTCAGGGAAGAGACCCAGTACTTC. Protein product: CASSVGVREETQYF. The chain employs TRBV9 and TRBJ2-5; maybe TRBD1 (5 bases). Germline lookup yields CDR1 SGDLS and CDR2 YYNGEE. Trimming pared 0 bases from V and 3 bases from J, leaving 9 bases between. The CDR3 runs 14 residues.

This rearrangement joins TRBV4-1 to TRBJ2-4, with TRBD1 as a possible D gene (5 bases). The germline gives CDR1 MGHRA, CDR2 YSYEKL. V shed 0 bases and J shed 4 bases, with 13 bases lying between them. The CDR3 loop spans 16 amino acids. In DNA form, the CDR3 reads TGCGCCAGCAGCCAAGAAAAAACAGGCAAAAAAAACATTCAGTACTTC. It encodes CASSQEKTGKKNIQYF.

This rearrangement joins TRBV27 to TRBJ2-1; 11 bases are a match to TRBD1. Germline V lookup: CDR1 MNHEY, CDR2 SMNVEV (reference sequence). This CDR3 spans 14 amino acids. V was clipped by 4 bases and J by 7 bases; unmatched bases: 3. CDR3 region: CASSSDRGRNEQFF. CDR3 in DNA: TGTGCCAGCAGTTCGGACAGGGGGCGAAATGAGCAGTTCTTC.

The V call is TRBV4-1, the J call TRBJ1-1; D is possibly TRBD1 (5 bases). V was clipped by 4 bases and J by 4 bases, with 16 bases between them. Looked up from germline, CDR1 is MGHRA and CDR2 is YSYEKL. The CDR3 consists of 15 residues. The CDR3 spells CASSPSQTVLTEAFF. Written as DNA, the CDR3 is TGCGCCAGCAGCCCTTCCCAGACAGTCCTCACTGAAGCTTTCTTT.

This clone was seen only once. This chain uses TRBV10-2 with TRBJ2-1; 7 bases fit TRBD1. V trimming: 7 bases; J trimming: 7 bases; junction bases outside the gene matches: 10. Germline CDR1 reads WSHSY; CDR2 reads SAAADI. The CDR3 runs 14 residues. CDR3 loop: CASKWTGVGNEQFF. The DNA for the CDR3 is TGCGCCAGCAAGTGGACAGGCGTGGGGAATGAGCAGTTCTTC.

The rearrangement links TRBV13 to TRBJ2-5; D not resolved. The CDR3 length is 15 residues. Germline assignment: CDR1 PRHDT and CDR2 FYEKMQ (reference sequence). The germline V and J ends were trimmed by 4 bases and 1 base, with 13 bases remaining between them. CDR3 residues: CASSSDRGPQETQYF. DNA for the CDR3: TGTGCCAGCAGCTCTGACCGAGGCCCCCAAGAGACCCAGTACTTC.

The rearrangement joins TRBV28 to TRBJ2-7; no clear D gene. This CDR3 region has 14 residues. Trimming removed 7 bases at V and 2 bases at J, with 15 bases between. Germline lookup yields CDR1 MDHEN and CDR2 SYDVKM. CDR3 sequence reads: CASTLTPGAYEQYF. CDR3 nucleotides: TGTGCCAGCACCCTAACCCCCGGTGCCTACGAGCAGTACTTC.

V and J are TRBV9 and TRBJ2-1; no reliable D call. Germline CDR1 and CDR2: SGDLS and YYNGEE. The V gene lost 0 bases and the J gene lost 3 bases, with 10 bases spanning the gap. The CDR3 runs to 15 residues. CDR3 protein: CASSVGLSYYNEQFF. The CDR3 bases are TGTGCCAGCAGCGTAGGACTGAGTTACTACAATGAGCAGTTCTTC.

The rearrangement joins TRBV7-6 to TRBJ2-5; the D is unclear. The CDR3 extends over 16 amino acids. Trimming took off 5 bases at V and 0 bases at J, with 16 bases between the two ends. Per germline, CDR1 SGHVS and CDR2 FNYEAQ. Here the CDR3 DNA reads TGTGCCAGCAGCCCACCTTATGGCGCGGACCAAGAGACCCAGTACTTC. This gives the protein CASSPPYGADQETQYF.

The genes are TRBV10-2 and TRBJ2-2; 15 bases map to TRBD2. V shed 4 bases and J 1 base; nucleotides not matched to a gene: 4. Germline lookup yields CDR1 WSHSY and CDR2 SAAADI. The CDR3 loop spans 18 amino acids. Here the CDR3 DNA reads TGCGCCAGCAGTGGGGGACTAGCGGGAGGACTGAACACCGGGGAGCTGTTTTTT. This encodes CASSGGLAGGLNTGELFF.

V is TRBV11-3 and J is TRBJ2-7; 7 bases line up with TRBD1. There are 13 residues in the CDR3. CDR1 is SGHNT, CDR2 YENEEA, per germline. Trimming cost V 0 bases and J 4 bases; bases outside gene matches: 0. CDR3 sequence reads: CASSLEQGYEQYF. For the CDR3, the DNA is TGTGCCAGCAGCTTAGAACAGGGGTACGAGCAGTACTTC.